Sequencing of this T cell receptor (beta chain) was carried out in a study of T cells in Graves' hyperthyroidism and ophthalmopathy. Germline values: CDR1 SGDLS, CDR2 YYNGEE. The CDR3 consists of 14 residues. The trim removed 6 bases at V and 8 bases at J, leaving 14 bases unmatched. This clonotype came up a few times. The CDR3 regions of TCR beta were amplified from RNA transcripts. The TCR CDR3 first-round RT-PCR relied on the HTBI primer set. TCRdb fed the multiplex PCR reads into MiXCR, producing one record per CDR3 protein. The sample consists of more than 500,000 distinct CDR3 sequences, 16% of them appearing once.

This chain links TRBV9 with TRBJ2-7; 7 nucleotides line up with TRBD1. This clonotype originated in a woman between 25 and 40 years old with Graves' ophthalmopathy. Sequenced input: blood. CDR3 sequence (DNA): TGTGCCAGCACCAAGACAGGGCGGCGTAGCAAGCAGTACTTC. As protein: CASTKTGRRSKQYF.